This TCR beta chain emerged from a study of T-cell memory formation after mild COVID-19. Study conclusions and caveats: While clones contracting from day 15 to 85 were balanced between CD4 and CD8, later expanders leaned CD4+.

In its sample, this clonotype is medium-sized. Its specificity is unknown. The CDR3 spans 17 residues. The V segment lost 3 bases and the J segment 0 bases; nucleotides outside the gene matches: 3. Germline-derived CDR1 and CDR2 are SGHVS and FQNEAQ. TCRdb re-called the 5' RACE reads through MiXCR, storing one row per CDR3 protein. The sample yields tens of thousands of distinct CDR3 sequences, 6% to 9.5% seen once. This chain joins TRBV7-8 and TRBJ2-4; 12 nucleotides align to TRBD2. Specimen: PBMCs or a T cell subset sorted from them (not recorded which). The receptor comes from a man aged 18 to 29 who had mild COVID-19 (a few samples of this study predate the infection). Cell type and time point are not known. CDR3 nucleotide sequence: TGTGCCAGCAGCTTCGTACTAGCGGGGGGAGCCAAAAACATTCAGTACTTC. Protein: CASSFVLAGGAKNIQYF.